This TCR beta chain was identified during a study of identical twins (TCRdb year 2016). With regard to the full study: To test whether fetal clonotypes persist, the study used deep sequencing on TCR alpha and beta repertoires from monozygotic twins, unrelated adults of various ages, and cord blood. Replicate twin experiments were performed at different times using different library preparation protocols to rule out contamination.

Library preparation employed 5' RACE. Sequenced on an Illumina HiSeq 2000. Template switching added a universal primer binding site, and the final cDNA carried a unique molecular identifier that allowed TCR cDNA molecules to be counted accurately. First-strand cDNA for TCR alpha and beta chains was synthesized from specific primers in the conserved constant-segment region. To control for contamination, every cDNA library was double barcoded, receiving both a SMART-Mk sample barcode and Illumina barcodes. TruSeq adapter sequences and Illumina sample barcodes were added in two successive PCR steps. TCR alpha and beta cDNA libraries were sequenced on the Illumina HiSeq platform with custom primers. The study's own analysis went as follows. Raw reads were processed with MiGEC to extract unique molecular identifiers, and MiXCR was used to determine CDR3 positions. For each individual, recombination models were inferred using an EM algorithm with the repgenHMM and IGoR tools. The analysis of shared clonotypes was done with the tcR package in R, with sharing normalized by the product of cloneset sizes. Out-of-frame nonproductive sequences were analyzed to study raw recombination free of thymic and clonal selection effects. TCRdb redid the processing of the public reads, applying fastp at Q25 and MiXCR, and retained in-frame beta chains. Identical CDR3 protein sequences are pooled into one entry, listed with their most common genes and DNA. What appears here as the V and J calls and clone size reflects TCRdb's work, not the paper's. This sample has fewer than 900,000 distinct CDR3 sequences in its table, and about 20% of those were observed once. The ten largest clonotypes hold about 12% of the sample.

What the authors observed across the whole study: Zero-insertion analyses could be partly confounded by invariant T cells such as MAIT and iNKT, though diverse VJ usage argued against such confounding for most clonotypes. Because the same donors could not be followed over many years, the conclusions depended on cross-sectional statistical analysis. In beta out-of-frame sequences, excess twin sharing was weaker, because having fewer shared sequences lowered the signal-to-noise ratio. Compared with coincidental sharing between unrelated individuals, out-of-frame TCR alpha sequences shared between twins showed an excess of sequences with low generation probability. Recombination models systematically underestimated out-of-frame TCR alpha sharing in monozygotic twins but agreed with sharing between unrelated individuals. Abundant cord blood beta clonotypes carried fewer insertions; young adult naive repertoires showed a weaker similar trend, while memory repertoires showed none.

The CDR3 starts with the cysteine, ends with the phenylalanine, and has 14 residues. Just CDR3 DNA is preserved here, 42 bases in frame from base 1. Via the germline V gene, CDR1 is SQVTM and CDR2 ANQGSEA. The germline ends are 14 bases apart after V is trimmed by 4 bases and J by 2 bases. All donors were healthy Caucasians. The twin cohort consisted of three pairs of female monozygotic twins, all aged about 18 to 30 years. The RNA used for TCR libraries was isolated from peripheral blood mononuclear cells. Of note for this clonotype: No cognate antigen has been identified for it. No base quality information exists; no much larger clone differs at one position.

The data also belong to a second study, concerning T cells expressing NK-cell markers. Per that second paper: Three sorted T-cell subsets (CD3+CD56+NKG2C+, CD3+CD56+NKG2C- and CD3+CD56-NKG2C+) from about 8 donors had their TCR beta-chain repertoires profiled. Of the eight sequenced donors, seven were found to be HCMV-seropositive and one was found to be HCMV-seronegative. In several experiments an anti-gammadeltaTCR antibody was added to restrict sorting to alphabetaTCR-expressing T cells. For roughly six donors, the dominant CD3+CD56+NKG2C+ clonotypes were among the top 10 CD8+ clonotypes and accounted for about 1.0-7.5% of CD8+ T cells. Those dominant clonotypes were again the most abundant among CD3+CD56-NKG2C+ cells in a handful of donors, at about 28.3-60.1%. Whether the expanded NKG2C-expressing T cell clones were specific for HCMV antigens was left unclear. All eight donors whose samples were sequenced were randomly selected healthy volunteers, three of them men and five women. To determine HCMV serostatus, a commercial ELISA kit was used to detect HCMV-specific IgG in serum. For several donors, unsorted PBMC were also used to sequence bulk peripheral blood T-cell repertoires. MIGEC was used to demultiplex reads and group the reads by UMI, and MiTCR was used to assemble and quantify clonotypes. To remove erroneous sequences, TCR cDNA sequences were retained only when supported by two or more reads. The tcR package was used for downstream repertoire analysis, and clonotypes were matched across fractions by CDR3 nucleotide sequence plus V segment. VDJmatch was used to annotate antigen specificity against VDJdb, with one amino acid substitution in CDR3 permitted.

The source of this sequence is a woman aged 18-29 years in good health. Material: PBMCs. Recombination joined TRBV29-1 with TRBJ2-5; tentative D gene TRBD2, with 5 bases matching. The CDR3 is CSVGKGSGQETQYF. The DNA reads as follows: TGCAGCGTTGGAAAGGGCAGCGGACAAGAGACCCAGTACTTC.